The next 26 T cell receptor beta chains were all read from a single sample in a study of monozygotic twins with inflammatory bowel disease. TCRdb reprocessed the 5' RACE reads, with one entry per CDR3 protein and no DNA. With fewer than 350,000 distinct CDR3 sequences in the sample, the ten largest clones hold around 2%. Sequenced: blood. The receptors shown here come from a human donor with ulcerative colitis or Crohn's disease, or a healthy co-twin of an affected twin (not recorded which).

This chain connects TRBV19 to TRBJ1-2. This CDR3 region has 13 residues. CDR1 is LNHDA and CDR2 is SQIVND in the germline V gene (reference sequence). The CDR3 spells CASSIKGAYGYTF. Full variable domain (outside the CDR3, taken from reference TRBV19 and TRBJ1-2): DGGITQSPKYLFRKEGQNVTLSCEQNLNHDAMYWYRQDPGQGLRLIYYSQIVNDFQKGDIAEGYSVSREKKESFPLTVTSAQKNPTAFYLCASSIKGAYGYTFGSGTRLTVV.

The chain couples TRBV6-1 to TRBJ2-3; the TRBD2 assignment by TCRdb is unverifiable without DNA. Germline loops: CDR1 MNHNS, CDR2 SASEGT. The CDR3 is made up of 15 amino acids. CDR3: CASRTGVAVTDTQYF.

The rearrangement joins TRBV7-3 to TRBJ2-3; TCRdb's D call, TRBD2, is unchecked because there is no DNA. There are 14 residues in the CDR3. Germline loops: CDR1 SGHTA, CDR2 FQGTGA. Here the CDR3 reads CASSSAHVSDTQYF.

The V gene is TRBV20-1, the J gene TRBJ2-7; the D call of TRBD1 rests on TCRdb alone, since no DNA is present to check it. This CDR3 spans 14 amino acids. The germline CDR1 and CDR2 sequences are DFQATT and SNEGSKA (reference sequence). CDR3 loop: CSARLWDRGHEQYF.

Here the CDR3 reads CAWSGQGHEQFF. The chain uses TRBV30 and TRBJ2-1; TCRdb gives TRBD1 as the D gene, but with no DNA this cannot be confirmed. The CDR3 covers 12 residues. In germline, CDR1 is GTSNPN, CDR2 SVGIG (reference sequence).

The chain uses TRBV20-1 and TRBJ2-3; TCRdb designates TRBD1, a call that cannot be tested without DNA. Per germline, CDR1 DFQATT and CDR2 SNEGSKA (reference sequence). This CDR3 has 12 amino acids. CDR3 sequence: CSARGVIDTQYF.

V usage is TRBV28 and J usage is TRBJ2-7; TCRdb's D call of TRBD1 is untestable without DNA. Germline V gene lookup returns CDR1 MDHEN and CDR2 SYDVKM. The CDR3 is 13 amino acids. CDR3 loop: CASGTGGLYEQYF.

CDR3 loop: CSARDRSRGANNSPLHF. The rearrangement uses TRBV20-1 and TRBJ1-6; TCRdb's D gene call, TRBD1, goes unchecked for lack of DNA. CDR1 is DFQATT and CDR2 is SNEGSKA in the germline V gene (reference sequence). The CDR3 runs to 17 residues.

The chain uses TRBV5-1 and TRBJ1-1; TCRdb lists TRBD1, though no DNA is available to test this call. This CDR3 is built from 16 residues. Germline assignment: CDR1 SGHRS and CDR2 YFSETQ. The CDR3 spells CASSPRVGQASVEAFF.

The J gene is TRBJ2-1, the V gene TRBV7-8; the TRBD1 assignment by TCRdb is unverifiable without DNA. CDR3 length: 14 amino acids. CDR1 is SGHVS, CDR2 FQNEAQ, per germline. CDR3 residues: CATNPGRGTNEQFF. The full variable domain, completed using reference TRBV7-8 and TRBJ2-1, is GAGVSQSPRYKVAKRGQDVALRCDPISGHVSLFWYQQALGQGPEFLTYFQNEAQLDKSGLPSDRFFAERPEGSVSTLKIQRTQQEDSAVYLCATNPGRGTNEQFFGPGTRLTVL.

The chain joins TRBV29-1 to TRBJ2-1; TCRdb indicates TRBD1, and absent DNA this call remains unverified. Germline assignment: CDR1 SQVTM and CDR2 ANQGSEA. The CDR3 extends over 14 amino acids. CDR3 protein: CSSRRRNSYNEQFF.

The rearrangement joins TRBV28 to TRBJ2-1; lacking DNA, the TRBD1 call made by TCRdb goes unchecked. Germline V gives CDR1 MDHEN, CDR2 SYDVKM. The CDR3 runs to 15 residues. The CDR3 loop reads CASSLRPGAYNEQFF.

The CDR3 protein is CASSSYGRVTGTRVEGTQYF. The genes are TRBV11-1 and TRBJ2-3; absent DNA, TCRdb's TRBD2 call cannot be checked. This CDR3 has 20 amino acids. Germline lookup yields CDR1 SGHAT and CDR2 FQDESV (reference sequence). The whole variable domain, remainder taken from reference TRBV11-1 and TRBJ2-3, is EAEVAQSPRYKITEKSQAVAFWCDPISGHATLYWYRQILGQGPELLVQFQDESVVDDSQLPKDRFSAERLKGVDSTLKIQPAELGDSAMYLCASSSYGRVTGTRVEGTQYFGPGTRLTVL.

V and J are TRBV11-2 and TRBJ2-5; TCRdb reports TRBD1, a call that lacks DNA to check it against. The CDR3 consists of 14 residues. The germline V gene has CDR1 SGHAT and CDR2 FQNNGV. The CDR3 is CASSLGIGGETQYF. Drawing the rest from reference TRBV11-2 and TRBJ2-5, the complete variable domain is EAGVAQSPRYKIIEKRQSVAFWCNPISGHATLYWYQQILGQGPKLLIQFQNNGVVDDSQLPKDRFSAERLKGVDSTLKIQPAKLEDSAVYLCASSLGIGGETQYFGPGTRLLVL.

This chain uses TRBV29-1 with TRBJ1-1. This CDR3 region has 13 residues. From germline, CDR1 is SQVTM and CDR2 ANQGSEA. This CDR3 reads CSASEAGTTEAFF.

The genes are TRBV5-1 and TRBJ1-5; the D gene TCRdb calls, TRBD1, cannot be checked with no DNA. The CDR3 sequence is 19 residues long. CDR1 SGHRS and CDR2 YFSETQ come from the germline V gene. CDR3 amino acids: CASSLSRTGTDASNQPQHF.

V is TRBV7-2 and J is TRBJ2-4; as DNA is missing, the TRBD1 call by TCRdb cannot be tested. Germline-derived CDR1 and CDR2 are SGHTA and FQGNSA. This CDR3 comprises 13 residues. The CDR3 spells CASSSDSKNIQYF.

V is TRBV5-1 and J is TRBJ2-7; there is no DNA to check the TCRdb D call of TRBD2. The germline gives CDR1 SGHRS, CDR2 YFSETQ. The CDR3 length is 17 residues. The CDR3 reads CASSKRTSGRATFGQYF.

CDR3 amino acids: CASSLRANNEQFF. This chain joins TRBV7-9 and TRBJ2-1. This CDR3 is 13 amino acids long. The germline V gene encodes CDR1 SEHNR and CDR2 FQNEAQ (reference sequence).

J is TRBJ1-3 and V is TRBV7-2. CDR1 is SGHTA, CDR2 FQGNSA, per germline. The CDR3 contains 14 residues. The CDR3 region is CASSPITDRNTIYF.

The chain recombines TRBV29-1 with TRBJ2-3; lacking DNA, the TRBD2 call made by TCRdb goes unchecked. The CDR3 length is 15 residues. Germline assignment: CDR1 SQVTM and CDR2 ANQGSEA. CDR3 residues: CSVEDWADGTDTQYF.

The V call is TRBV15, the J call TRBJ1-1. CDR1 and CDR2 (germline): LNHNV, YYDKDF (reference sequence). The CDR3 length is 13 residues. CDR3 loop: CATRKGLGTEAFF.

The chain is built from TRBV29-1 and TRBJ2-1; absent DNA, TCRdb's TRBD2 call cannot be checked. Germline values: CDR1 SQVTM, CDR2 ANQGSEA. This CDR3 has 12 amino acids. This chain's CDR3 is CSVEDGRGEQFF.

The genes are TRBV3-1 and TRBJ2-2. The CDR3 is 13 residues long. CDR1 and CDR2 (germline): LGHDT, YNNKEL (reference sequence). This CDR3 is CASSKLSVGELFF.

The CDR3: CAISAGLATDTQYF. The chain is built from TRBV10-3 and TRBJ2-3; TCRdb designates TRBD2, a call that cannot be tested without DNA. CDR3 size: 14 residues. Germline CDR1 ENHRY, CDR2 SYGVKD.

The chain combines TRBV10-3 with TRBJ2-6. The CDR3 contains 15 residues. Germline V gene lookup returns CDR1 ENHRY and CDR2 SYGVKD. The CDR3: CAISGGSSGANVLTF.